This entry describes one T cell receptor beta chain. Its antigen is as yet unknown. The sample originates from a study of cytomegalovirus exposure and HLA in healthy donors. Study in general: Approximately 180 million T cells yielded some 100 million unique TCR beta sequences, as an earlier analysis found. There were some 410 genotyped donors. Of these, 75% to 90% fell in the genetic ancestry cluster associated with self-reported Caucasian donors.

General study findings and limits: Productive rates of about 87% or about 30% were seen for most TCR beta V segments in an earlier analysis. Later findings reportedly placed an Asian-associated ancestry cluster below the approximately 670-donor mean for N-insertions.

Amplification used 60 Vbeta primers and 13 Jbeta primers. The protocol was immunoSEQ multiplex PCR, while the TCRdb copy is restricted to in-frame clones and leaves out a portion. The table lists about 140,000 clones. The V gene lost 2 bases and the J gene lost 2 bases, with 7 bases spanning the gap. The CDR3 extends over 14 amino acids. The V gene's germline CDR1 is SGDLS and CDR2 YYNGEE. This receptor was taken from a woman younger than 30 in good health and CMV-seronegative. Sample: PBMCs. This rearrangement joins TRBV9 to TRBJ1-4; D uncertain. In nucleotides, the CDR3 is TGTGCCAGCAGCGTGACAACGACTAATGAAAAACTGTTTTTT. Translated, it gives CASSVTTTNEKLFF.